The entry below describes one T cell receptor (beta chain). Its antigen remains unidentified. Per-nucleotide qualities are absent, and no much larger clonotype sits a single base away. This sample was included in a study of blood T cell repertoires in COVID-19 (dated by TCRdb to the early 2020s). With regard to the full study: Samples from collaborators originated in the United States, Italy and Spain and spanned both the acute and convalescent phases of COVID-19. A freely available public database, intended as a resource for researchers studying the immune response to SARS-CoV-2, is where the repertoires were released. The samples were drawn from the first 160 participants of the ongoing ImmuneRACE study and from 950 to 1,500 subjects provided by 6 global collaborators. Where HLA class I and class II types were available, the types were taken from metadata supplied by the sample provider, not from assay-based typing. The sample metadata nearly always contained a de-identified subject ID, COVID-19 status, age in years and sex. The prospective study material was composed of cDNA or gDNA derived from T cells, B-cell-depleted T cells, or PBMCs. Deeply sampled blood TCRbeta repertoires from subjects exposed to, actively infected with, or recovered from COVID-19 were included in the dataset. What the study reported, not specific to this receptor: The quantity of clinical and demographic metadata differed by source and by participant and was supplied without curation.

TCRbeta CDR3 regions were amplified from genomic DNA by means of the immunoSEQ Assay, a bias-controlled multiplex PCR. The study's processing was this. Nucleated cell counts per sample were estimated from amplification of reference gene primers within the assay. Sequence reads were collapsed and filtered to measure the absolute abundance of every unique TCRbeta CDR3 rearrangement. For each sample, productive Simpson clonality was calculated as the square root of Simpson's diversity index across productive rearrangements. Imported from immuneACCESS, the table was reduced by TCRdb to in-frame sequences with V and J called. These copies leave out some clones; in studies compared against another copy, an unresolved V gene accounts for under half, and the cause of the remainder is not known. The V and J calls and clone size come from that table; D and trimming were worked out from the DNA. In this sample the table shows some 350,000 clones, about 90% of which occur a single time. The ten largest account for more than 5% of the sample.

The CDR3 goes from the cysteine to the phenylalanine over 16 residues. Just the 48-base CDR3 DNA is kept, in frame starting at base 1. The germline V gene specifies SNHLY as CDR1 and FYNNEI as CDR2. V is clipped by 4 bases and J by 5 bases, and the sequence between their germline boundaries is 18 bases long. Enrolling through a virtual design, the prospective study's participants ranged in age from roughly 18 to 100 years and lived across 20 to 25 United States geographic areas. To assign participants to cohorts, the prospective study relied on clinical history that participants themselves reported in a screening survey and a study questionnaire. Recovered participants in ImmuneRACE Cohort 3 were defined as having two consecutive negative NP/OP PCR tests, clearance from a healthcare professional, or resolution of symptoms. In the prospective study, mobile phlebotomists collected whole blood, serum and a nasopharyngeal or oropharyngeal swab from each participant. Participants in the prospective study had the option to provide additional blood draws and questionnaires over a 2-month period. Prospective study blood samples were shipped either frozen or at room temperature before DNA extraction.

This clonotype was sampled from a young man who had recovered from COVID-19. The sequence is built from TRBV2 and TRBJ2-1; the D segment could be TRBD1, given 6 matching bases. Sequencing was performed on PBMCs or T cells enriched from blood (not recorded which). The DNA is TGTGCCAGCAGTGGCCACAGGGAGATGGGTAACAATGAGCAGTTCTTC. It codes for CASSGHREMGNNEQFF.